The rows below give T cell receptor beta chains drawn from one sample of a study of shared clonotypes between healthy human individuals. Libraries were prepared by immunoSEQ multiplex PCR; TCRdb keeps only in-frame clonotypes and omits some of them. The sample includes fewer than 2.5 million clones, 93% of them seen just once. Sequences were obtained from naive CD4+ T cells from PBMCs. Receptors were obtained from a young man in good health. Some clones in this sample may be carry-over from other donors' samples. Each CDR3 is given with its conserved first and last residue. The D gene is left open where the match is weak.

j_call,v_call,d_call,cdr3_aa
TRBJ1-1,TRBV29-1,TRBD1,CSVEDRGRGPEAFF
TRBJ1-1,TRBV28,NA,CASSSPPWWAFF
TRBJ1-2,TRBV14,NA,CASSQGTTGERRGYTF
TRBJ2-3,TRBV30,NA,CAWRNGLGRADTQYF
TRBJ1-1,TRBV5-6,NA,CASSVLGTEAFF
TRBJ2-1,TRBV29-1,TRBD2,CSVPTSGSLSYNEQFF
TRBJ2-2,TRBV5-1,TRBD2,CASSLSLAGAGELFF
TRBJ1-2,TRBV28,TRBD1,CASSRTGRSGYTF
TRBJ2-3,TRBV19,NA,CASSIPGSTDTQYF
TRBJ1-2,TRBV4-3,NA,CASSQSSKGVSGYTF
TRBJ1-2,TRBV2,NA,CASSSVLTLSGYTF
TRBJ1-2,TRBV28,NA,CASRGGTLTNYGYTF
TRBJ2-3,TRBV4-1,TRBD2,CASSQEVIGSGSRYTQYF
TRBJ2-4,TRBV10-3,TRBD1,CAISDGQGINIQYF
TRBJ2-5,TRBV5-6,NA,CASSLLETQYF
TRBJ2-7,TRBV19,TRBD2,CASSPLAGGSYEQYF
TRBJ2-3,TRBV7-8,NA,CASSPRGRARYF
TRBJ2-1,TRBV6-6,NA,CASRDEGLSYNEQFF
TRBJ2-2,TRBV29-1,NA,CSASRGANTGELFF
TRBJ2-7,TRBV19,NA,CATRQGGEQYF
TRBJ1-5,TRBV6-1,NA,CASSDWADQPQHF
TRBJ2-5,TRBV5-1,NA,CASSLARGQETQYF
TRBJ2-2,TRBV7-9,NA,CASRFRTQGNTGELFF
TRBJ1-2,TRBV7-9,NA,CASSSLGGEYGYTF
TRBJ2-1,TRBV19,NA,CASSSSGTQGLEQFF
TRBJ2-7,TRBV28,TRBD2,CASSLYGASGSLYEQYF
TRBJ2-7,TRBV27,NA,CASSFPGAYEQYF
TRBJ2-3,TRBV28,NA,CASSLSGGTDTQYF
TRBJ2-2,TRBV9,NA,CASRSLAANTGELFF
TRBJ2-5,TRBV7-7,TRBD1,CASSEGTGPQETQYF
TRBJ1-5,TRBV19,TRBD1,CASEGDRANQPQHF
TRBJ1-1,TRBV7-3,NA,CASSTIRDGPNTEAFF
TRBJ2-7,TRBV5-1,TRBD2,CASSFGREAEQYF